This is a list of T cell receptor beta chains from one sample in a study of cytomegalovirus exposure and HLA in healthy donors. TCRdb keeps only in-frame clones here, not all; method: immunoSEQ multiplex PCR. The sample yields 100,000 to 150,000 clones, about four fifths seen once. The sequenced material came from PBMCs. These receptors originate from a female donor in good health and CMV-seropositive. Each CDR3 is given with its conserved first and last residue. The D gene is left open where the match is weak. Not every row has a clone size; where given, it reads once, few, many or a size class.

TRBD2	TRBV2	14	-	TRBJ2-5	CASSEGGGQETQYF	TGTGCCAGCAGTGAGGGCGGGGGTCAAGAGACCCAGTACTTC
-	TRBV7-2	11	-	TRBJ2-5	CASSDKETQYF	TGTGCCAGCAGCGACAAAGAGACCCAGTACTTC
-	TRBV28	13	-	TRBJ1-3	CASSYGGGNTIYF	TGTGCCAGCAGTTATGGCGGTGGAAACACCATATATTTT
TRBD1	TRBV27	14	-	TRBJ2-7	CASSPGQGWYEQYF	TGTGCCAGCAGCCCGGGACAGGGATGGTACGAGCAGTACTTC
-	TRBV5-4	14	few	TRBJ2-7	CASSRGSLSYEQYF	TGTGCCAGCAGCAGGGGCTCCCTCTCCTACGAGCAGTACTTC
TRBD1	TRBV19	14	once	TRBJ1-3	CASGTAHSGNTIYF	TGTGCCAGTGGGACAGCGCACTCTGGAAACACCATATATTTT
TRBD1	TRBV5-1	14	-	TRBJ1-6	CASSPTGENSPLHF	TGCGCCAGCAGCCCGACAGGGGAGAATTCACCCCTCCACTTT
-	TRBV7-9	17	-	TRBJ1-2	CASSFSRRTPGSLGYTF	TGTGCCAGCAGCTTTAGCCGCCGTACGCCAGGGTCGCTCGGCTACACCTTC
TRBD1	TRBV2	15	-	TRBJ1-4	CASSGQGVSNEKLFF	TGTGCCAGCAGTGGACAGGGCGTATCTAATGAAAAACTGTTTTTT
TRBD2	TRBV9	15	-	TRBJ2-7	CASSVAASGFYEQYF	TGTGCCAGCAGCGTAGCGGCTAGCGGGTTCTACGAGCAGTACTTC
TRBD1	TRBV2	12	-	TRBJ2-7	CASTDRGNEQYF	TGTGCCAGCACCGACAGGGGAAACGAGCAGTACTTC
-	TRBV6-1	13	-	TRBJ2-7	CASSEVGGLEQYF	TGTGCCAGCAGTGAAGTGGGGGGGCTCGAGCAGTACTTC
-	TRBV4-3	15	-	TRBJ1-1	CASSQQTGSGTEAFF	TGCGCCAGCAGCCAACAAACAGGGAGTGGAACTGAAGCTTTCTTT
TRBD1	TRBV9	14	few	TRBJ1-2	CASSPRDRVYGYTF	TGTGCCAGCAGCCCCCGGGACAGGGTTTATGGCTACACCTTC
-	TRBV7-2	13	-	TRBJ1-1	CASSAGTTTEAFF	TGTGCCAGCAGCGCCGGGACAACCACTGAAGCTTTCTTT
TRBD2	TRBV5-4	14	-	TRBJ2-1	CASSLVGGYNEQFF	TGTGCCAGCAGCTTGGTCGGGGGGTACAATGAGCAGTTCTTC